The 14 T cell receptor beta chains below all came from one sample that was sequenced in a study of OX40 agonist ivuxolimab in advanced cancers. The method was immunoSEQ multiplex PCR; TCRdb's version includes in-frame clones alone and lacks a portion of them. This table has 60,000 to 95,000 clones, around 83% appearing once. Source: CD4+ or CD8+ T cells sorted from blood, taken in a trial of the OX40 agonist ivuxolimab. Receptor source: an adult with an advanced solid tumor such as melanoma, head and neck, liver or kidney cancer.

In DNA form, the CDR3 reads TGTGCCAGCAGCTTAGATGGGTCTAGAGGGGAGCAGTACTTC. Translating gives CASSLDGSRGEQYF. This chain uses TRBV11-2 with TRBJ2-7, with a possible D match to TRBD2 (5 bases). V lost 0 bases, J lost 7 bases, and 13 bases lay in between. The CDR3 contains 14 residues. Germline CDR1 and CDR2: SGHAT and FQNNGV.

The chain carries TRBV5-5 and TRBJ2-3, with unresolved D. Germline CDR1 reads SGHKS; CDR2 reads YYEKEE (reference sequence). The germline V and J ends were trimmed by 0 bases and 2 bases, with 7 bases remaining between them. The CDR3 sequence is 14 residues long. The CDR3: CASSLAANTDTQYF. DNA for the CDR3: TGTGCCAGCAGCTTGGCAGCTAACACAGATACGCAGTATTTT.

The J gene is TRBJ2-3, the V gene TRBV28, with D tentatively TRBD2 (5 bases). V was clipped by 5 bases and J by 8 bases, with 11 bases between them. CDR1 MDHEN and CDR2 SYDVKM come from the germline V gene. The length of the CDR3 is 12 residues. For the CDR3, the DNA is TGTGCCAGCAGTGAAGGTCGGGGTACGCAGTATTTT. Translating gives CASSEGRGTQYF. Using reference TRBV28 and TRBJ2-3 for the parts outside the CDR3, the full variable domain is DVKVTQSSRYLVKRTGEKVFLECVQDMDHENMFWYRQDPGLGLRLIYFSYDVKMKEKGDIPEGYSVSREKKERFSLILESASTNQTSMYLCASSEGRGTQYFGPGTRLTVL.

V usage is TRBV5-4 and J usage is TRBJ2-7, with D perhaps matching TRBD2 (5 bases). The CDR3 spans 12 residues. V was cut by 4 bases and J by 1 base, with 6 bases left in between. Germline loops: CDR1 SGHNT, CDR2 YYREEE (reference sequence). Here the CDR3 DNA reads TGTGCCAGCAGCCGGGGTTCCTACGAGCAGTACTTC. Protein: CASSRGSYEQYF. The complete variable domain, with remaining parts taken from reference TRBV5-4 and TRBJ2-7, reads ETGVTQSPTHLIKTRGQQVTLRCSSQSGHNTVSWYQQALGQGPQFIFQYYREEENGRGNFPPRFSGLQFPNYSSELNVNALELDDSALYLCASSRGSYEQYFGPGTRLTVT.

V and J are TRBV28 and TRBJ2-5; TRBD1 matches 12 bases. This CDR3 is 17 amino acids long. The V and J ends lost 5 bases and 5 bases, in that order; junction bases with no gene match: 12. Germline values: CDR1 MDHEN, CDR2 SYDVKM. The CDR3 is CASSPSGQGAFAETQYF. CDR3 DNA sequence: TGTGCCAGCAGTCCGTCGGGACAGGGGGCGTTCGCGGAGACCCAGTACTTC.

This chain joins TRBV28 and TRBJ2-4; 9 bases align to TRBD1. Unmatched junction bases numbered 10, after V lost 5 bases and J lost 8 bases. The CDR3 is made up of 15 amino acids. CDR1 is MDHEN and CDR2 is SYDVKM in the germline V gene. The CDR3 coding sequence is TGTGCCAGCAGTACCCCGGGACAGGGCAGGCACATTCAGTACTTC. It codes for CASSTPGQGRHIQYF.

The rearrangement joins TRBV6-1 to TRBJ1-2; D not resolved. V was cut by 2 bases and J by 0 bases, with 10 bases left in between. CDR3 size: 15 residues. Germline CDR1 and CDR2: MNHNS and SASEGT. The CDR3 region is CASSELWEANYGYTF. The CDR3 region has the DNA TGTGCCAGCAGTGAATTGTGGGAGGCTAACTATGGCTACACCTTC.

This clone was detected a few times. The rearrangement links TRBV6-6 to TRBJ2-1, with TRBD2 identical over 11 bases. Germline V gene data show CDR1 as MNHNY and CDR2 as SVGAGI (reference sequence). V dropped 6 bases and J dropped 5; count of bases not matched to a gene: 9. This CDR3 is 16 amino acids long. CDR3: CASSPPTSGGNNEQFF. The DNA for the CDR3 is TGTGCCAGCAGCCCACCCACTAGCGGGGGAAACAATGAGCAGTTCTTC.

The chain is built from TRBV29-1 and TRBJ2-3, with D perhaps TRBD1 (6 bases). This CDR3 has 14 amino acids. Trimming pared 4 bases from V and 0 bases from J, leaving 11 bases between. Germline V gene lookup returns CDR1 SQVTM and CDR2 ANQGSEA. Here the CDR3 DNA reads TGCAGCGTTGCTGTAGGACAGAGCACAGATACGCAGTATTTT. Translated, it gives CSVAVGQSTDTQYF.

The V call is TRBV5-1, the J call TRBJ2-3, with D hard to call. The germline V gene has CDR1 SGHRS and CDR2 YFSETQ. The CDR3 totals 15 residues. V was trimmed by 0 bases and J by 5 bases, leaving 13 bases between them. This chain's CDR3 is CASSLGLTTGDTQYF. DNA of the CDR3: TGCGCCAGCAGCTTGGGATTGACGACTGGAGATACGCAGTATTTT.

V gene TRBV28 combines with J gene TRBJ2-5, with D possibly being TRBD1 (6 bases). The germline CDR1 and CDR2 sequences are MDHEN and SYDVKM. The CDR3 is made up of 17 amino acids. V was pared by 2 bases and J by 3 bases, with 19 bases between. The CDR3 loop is CASSLIGRGLIKETQYF. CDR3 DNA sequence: TGTGCCAGCAGTTTAATCGGCAGGGGTTTGATCAAAGAGACCCAGTACTTC. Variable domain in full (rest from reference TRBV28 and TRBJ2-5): DVKVTQSSRYLVKRTGEKVFLECVQDMDHENMFWYRQDPGLGLRLIYFSYDVKMKEKGDIPEGYSVSREKKERFSLILESASTNQTSMYLCASSLIGRGLIKETQYFGPGTRLLVL.

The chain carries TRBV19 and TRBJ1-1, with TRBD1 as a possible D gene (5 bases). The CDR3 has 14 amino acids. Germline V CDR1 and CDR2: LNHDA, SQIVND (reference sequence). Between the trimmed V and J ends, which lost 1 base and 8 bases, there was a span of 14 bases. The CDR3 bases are TGTGCCAGTAGTATAGGTCTCCCGGGGCCCGAAGCTTTCTTT. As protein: CASSIGLPGPEAFF.

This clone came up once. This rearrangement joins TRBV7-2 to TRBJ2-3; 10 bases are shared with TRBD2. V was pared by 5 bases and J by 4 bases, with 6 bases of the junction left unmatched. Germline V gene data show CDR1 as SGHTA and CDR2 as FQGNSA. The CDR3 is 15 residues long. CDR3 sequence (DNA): TGTGCCAGCAGCCCCCTAGCGGGAGATTCAGATACGCAGTATTTT. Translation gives CASSPLAGDSDTQYF.

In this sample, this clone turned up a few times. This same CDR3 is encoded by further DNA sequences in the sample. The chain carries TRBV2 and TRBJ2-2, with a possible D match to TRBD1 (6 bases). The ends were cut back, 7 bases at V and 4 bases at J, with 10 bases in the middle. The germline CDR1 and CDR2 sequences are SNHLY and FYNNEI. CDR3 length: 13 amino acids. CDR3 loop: CASNRDLTGELFF. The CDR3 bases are TGTGCCAGCAACAGGGACCTCACCGGGGAGCTGTTTTTT.